This note documents a single TCR beta chain sequence. Its antigen is unidentified. The data derive from a study of shared clonotypes between healthy human individuals. Overall study findings and caveats: What rarefaction showed was incomplete sorted-subset sequencing despite large depth.

Terminally differentiated effector memory CD45RA+ cells were excluded by CCR7 positive selection of CD45RO-negative cells. All donors were Caucasian adults living in Nashville, Tennessee. Each subset's genomic DNA was shared equally among a number of immunoSEQ plates. Assay: immunoSEQ multiplex PCR; the TCRdb copy retains only in-frame clones and omits some. The data hold about 2.2 million clones, with just over 90% observed a single time. In germline, CDR1 is LNHDA, CDR2 SQIVND (reference sequence). Trimming pared 5 bases from V and 0 bases from J, leaving 9 bases between. The CDR3 has 14 residues. The sequenced sample consisted of naive CD8+ T cells from PBMCs. This TCR was sampled from a man aged 18 to 29 in good health. Some clones in this sample may be carry-over from other donors' samples. The chain combines TRBV19 with TRBJ2-3; D is uncertain. The CDR3 region is CASSVKLSTDTQYF. In DNA form, the CDR3 reads TGTGCCAGTAGTGTCAAACTAAGCACAGATACGCAGTATTTT.